This TCR beta chain was captured in a study of T cell responses to AZD1222 COVID-19 vaccine. Profiled with immunoSEQ multiplex PCR; TCRdb holds only in-frame clones, not every one. The profile shows roughly 150,000 clones, around nine tenths of them singletons. Germline V gene data show CDR1 as LNHDA and CDR2 as SQIVND (reference sequence). This CDR3 is built from 13 residues. The germline V and J ends were trimmed by 6 bases and 4 bases, with 13 bases remaining between them. The source material was peripheral blood, sampled 28 days after the second AZD1222 dose. V gene TRBV19 combines with J gene TRBJ2-7, with D perhaps TRBD1 (6 bases). The clonotype originates from an adult who received the AZD1222 COVID-19 vaccine. DNA of the CDR3: TGTGCCAGTAGCCAGGACAGAACATACGAGCAGTACTTC. This sequence encodes CASSQDRTYEQYF. The complete variable domain, with remaining parts taken from reference TRBV19 and TRBJ2-7, reads DGGITQSPKYLFRKEGQNVTLSCEQNLNHDAMYWYRQDPGQGLRLIYYSQIVNDFQKGDIAEGYSVSREKKESFPLTVTSAQKNPTAFYLCASSQDRTYEQYFGPGTRLTVT.